This TCR beta chain was recorded in a study of Tregs in tolerant kidney transplant recipients. Overall study findings and caveats: Nucleotide sequences could not be compared across some patients' samples due to primer changes. Activated donor B cell expansion appeared to reveal the most relevant donor-specific TCRbeta repertoire. Biological reproducibility was not directly addressed in this study. The small number of patients limits these findings pending further validation.

Per germline, CDR1 MNHEY and CDR2 SMNVEV (reference sequence). This CDR3 spans 14 amino acids. Trimming cost V 5 bases and J 4 bases; bases outside gene matches: 5. Here immunoSEQ multiplex PCR was the method, and the copy in TCRdb shows in-frame clones only, minus some. The sample records approximately 81,000 clones, 91% being singletons. Mixed chimerism was transient after nonmyeloablative marrow transplants from related graft donors. About this clone itself: As yet, its antigen is unknown.

Sequences were derived from CD4+ T cells from blood (PBMCs), sampled 24 months after the transplant. This chain uses TRBV27 with TRBJ2-1, with TRBD2 matching over 7 bases. This TCR was recovered from a human patient who received a combined kidney and bone marrow transplant. Some T cells may be supplied by the graft donor. CDR3 sequence reads: CASSPLAAYNEQFF. The CDR3 nucleotides read TGTGCCAGCAGTCCCCTAGCGGCTTACAATGAGCAGTTCTTC.